A single sample gave rise to the 3 T cell receptor beta chains below, sequenced in a study of tumor and adjacent non-tumor tissue in lung cancer. RNA was extracted from bulk tissue without any cell sorting. TCRbeta libraries were built with three rounds of nested PCR, modified from ARM-PCR. TCRdb analysed the multiplex PCR reads with MiXCR anew, one entry per CDR3 protein. The profile shows 90,000 to 110,000 distinct CDR3 sequences, roughly 74% of them singletons. The sample taken for sequencing was lung tumor tissue. These receptors were collected from a woman aged 60-70 years with non-small cell lung cancer.

In its sample, this clonotype was seen many times. The J gene is TRBJ1-6, the V gene TRBV4-3, with D tentatively TRBD1 (6 bases). The CDR3 extends over 17 amino acids. The germline CDR1 and CDR2 sequences are LGHNA and YSLEER. V lost 0 bases and J 6 bases, leaving 15 bases between the germline ends. This chain's CDR3 is CASSQERGQNFNSPLHF. The DNA for the CDR3 is TGCGCCAGCAGCCAAGAGCGGGGACAAAATTTTAATTCACCCCTCCACTTT.

The chain employs TRBV28 and TRBJ2-1; a possible D gene is TRBD2 (6 bases). CDR1 MDHEN and CDR2 SYDVKM come from the germline V gene. Trimming took off 1 base at V and 7 bases at J, with 11 bases between the two ends. The CDR3 totals 14 residues. CDR3 in amino acids: CASSLSLAQNEQFF. The CDR3 bases are TGTGCCAGCAGTTTATCACTAGCCCAGAATGAGCAGTTCTTC.

As to this clonotype: This CDR3 is missing its conserved last phenylalanine or tryptophan, likely due to a read error. The J gene is TRBJ1-6, the V gene TRBV11-3, with D tentatively TRBD1 (6 bases). The CDR3 extends over 15 amino acids. Germline CDR1 SGHNT, CDR2 YENEEA. CDR3 coding DNA: TGTGTCAGCAGCTTAGAGGACAGATATAGTTCACCCCTCCACGTT. Its translation is CVSSLEDRYSSPLHV.